Shown below are 27 T cell receptor beta chains from a single sample sequenced in a study of CD4 T cells in relation to SARS-CoV-2 and coronaviruses. The antigens of these receptors remain unknown. The unexposed donors gave CD4+ T cells in about 2010-2019, prior to COVID-19. The cells were cultured for around ten days before CD4+ T cells were isolated. Method: immunoSEQ multiplex PCR; TCRdb's copy keeps in-frame clones and lacks some. The sample lists around 15,000 clones, around 77% seen once, with roughly a tenth in the top ten. Sequenced sample: CD4+ T cells from PBMCs, cultured in vitro. The receptors were gathered from a human donor in good health.

This clone was counted once. Here the CDR3 reads CASSQGTSGLETQYF. In DNA, the CDR3 is TGTGCCAGCAGCCAAGGGACTAGCGGGTTAGAGACCCAGTACTTC. This chain connects TRBV3-1 (or the pseudogene TRBV3-2) to TRBJ2-5, with TRBD2 matching 11 bases. The germline V gene has CDR1 LGHDT and CDR2 YNNKEL (reference sequence). The CDR3 runs to 15 residues. Unmatched junction bases numbered 2, after V lost 1 base and J lost 4 bases.

This chain connects TRBV19 to TRBJ2-7; 12 bases match TRBD1. Germline assignment: CDR1 LNHDA and CDR2 SQIVND (reference sequence). Trimming cost V 5 bases and J 6 bases; bases outside gene matches: 8. CDR3 length: 15 residues. CDR3 loop: CASSFGTGGFREQYF. CDR3 nucleotide sequence: TGTGCCAGTAGTTTTGGGACAGGGGGCTTTCGCGAGCAGTACTTC.

V is TRBV7-9 and J is TRBJ1-1; TRBD1 might be the D (5 bases). Trimming removed 2 bases at V and 0 bases at J, with 10 bases between. Germline V CDR1 and CDR2: SEHNR, FQNEAQ (reference sequence). The CDR3 runs 15 residues. The CDR3 loop reads CASSLSGGMNTEAFF. As DNA, the CDR3 is TGTGCCAGCAGCTTATCCGGGGGGATGAACACTGAAGCTTTCTTT.

A few counts support this clone. CDR3 loop: CASSYPEGLGSGNTIYF. DNA of the CDR3: TGTGCCAGCAGCTATCCGGAGGGGTTGGGTTCTGGAAACACCATATATTTT. The chain joins TRBV7-9 to TRBJ1-3; a possible D gene is TRBD1 (5 bases). Per germline, CDR1 SEHNR and CDR2 FQNEAQ (reference sequence). This CDR3 has 17 residues. V was trimmed by 4 bases and J by 1 base, leaving 17 bases between them.

The DNA of the CDR3 is TGTGCCAGCAGCTCGGGATCCTTCGGTGGGCAAGAGACCCAGTACTTC. This gives the protein CASSSGSFGGQETQYF. The chain couples TRBV11-2 to TRBJ2-5; tentatively, D is TRBD2 (5 bases). The CDR3 totals 16 residues. The V end was cut by 4 bases, the J end by 2 bases, with 17 bases between. Germline V lookup: CDR1 SGHAT, CDR2 FQNNGV.

This chain uses TRBV20-1 with TRBJ1-1; D is uncertain. The CDR3 has 11 amino acids. Per the germline V gene, CDR1 is DFQATT and CDR2 is SNEGSKA (reference sequence). V was pared by 0 bases and J by 8 bases, with 7 bases between. The CDR3, as DNA: TGCAGTGCTAGAGAGCGGTCCGAAGCTTTCTTT. It is translated as CSARERSEAFF.

J is TRBJ1-1 and V is TRBV13; 10 bases are a match to TRBD1. The CDR3 contains 18 residues. Germline CDR1 and CDR2: PRHDT and FYEKMQ (reference sequence). Trimming at V came to 0 bases and at J to 5 bases, leaving 12 bases not matched to a gene. CDR3 nucleotide sequence: TGTGCCAGCAGCTTAGGCCATAGACGGACAGGGGGAGGAACTGAAGCTTTCTTT. This codes for CASSLGHRRTGGGTEAFF. Full variable domain (remainder filled in from reference TRBV13 and TRBJ1-1): AAGVIQSPRHLIKEKRETATLKCYPIPRHDTVYWYQQGPGQDPQFLISFYEKMQSDKGSIPDRFSAQQFSDYHSELNMSSLELGDSALYFCASSLGHRRTGGGTEAFFGQGTRLTVV.

There are a few counts of this clone. The chain employs TRBV5-5 and TRBJ2-7; the D is unclear. Germline V CDR1 and CDR2: SGHKS, YYEKEE (reference sequence). The CDR3 runs to 15 residues. V was cut by 3 bases and J by 4 bases, with 17 bases left in between. The CDR3 sequence: CASSSGSESLYEQYF. CDR3 DNA sequence: TGTGCCAGCAGCTCCGGCTCTGAGAGTCTGTACGAGCAGTACTTC.

This clone was found once. This chain's CDR3 is CASSDTTGTQNGYTF. CDR3 DNA sequence: TGTGCCAGCAGTGACACAACCGGGACTCAAAATGGCTACACCTTC. V is TRBV6-1 and J is TRBJ1-2, with D tentatively TRBD1 (5 bases). The CDR3 extends over 15 amino acids. The germline V gene has CDR1 MNHNS and CDR2 SASEGT. The V and J ends lost 3 bases and 6 bases respectively, with 17 bases between them.

This chain links TRBV3-1 (or the pseudogene TRBV3-2) with TRBJ1-1, with D possibly TRBD1 on 5 matching bases. V lost 3 bases, J lost 3 bases, and 17 bases lay in between. This CDR3 is 16 amino acids long. Per germline, CDR1 LGHDT and CDR2 YNNKEL (reference sequence). The CDR3 loop is CASSHPGGAGYTEAFF. In DNA form, the CDR3 reads TGTGCCAGCAGCCACCCCGGCGGGGCTGGGTACACTGAAGCTTTCTTT.

This rearrangement joins TRBV18 to TRBJ1-1; maybe TRBD1 (5 bases). V lost 3 bases, J lost 1 base, and 9 bases lay in between. The CDR3 runs to 14 residues. CDR1 is KGHSH and CDR2 is LQKENI in the germline V gene. The CDR3 region is CASSPWGENTEAFF. The CDR3 nucleotides read TGTGCCAGCTCACCTTGGGGGGAGAACACTGAAGCTTTCTTT. Filled out from reference TRBV18 and TRBJ1-1, the complete variable domain reads NAGVMQNPRHLVRRRGQEARLRCSPMKGHSHVYWYRQLPEEGLKFMVYLQKENIIDESGMPKERFSAEFPKEGPSILRIQQVVRGDSAAYFCASSPWGENTEAFFGQGTRLTVV.

The rearrangement uses TRBV28 and TRBJ1-1; TRBD1 matches at 9 bases. Germline assignment: CDR1 MDHEN and CDR2 SYDVKM. Germline trimming cut 8 bases from V and 5 bases from J; bases unmatched to any gene: 9. The CDR3 loop spans 14 amino acids. CDR3 DNA sequence: TGTGCCAGCGGCCGGACAGGGGCTGGAACTGAAGCTTTCTTT. This gives the protein CASGRTGAGTEAFF.

The chain carries TRBV19 and TRBJ2-3; D is ambiguous. V was cut by 3 bases and J by 9 bases, with 7 bases left in between. This CDR3 has 11 residues. Looked up from germline, CDR1 is LNHDA and CDR2 is SQIVND (reference sequence). CDR3 sequence reads: CASSIERTQYF. The CDR3 DNA reads as TGTGCCAGTAGTATTGAACGCACGCAGTATTTT.

CDR3 DNA: TGTGCCAGCAGGTTGGACCCGGACGGCCGTTCCTACGAGCAGTACTTC. Translating gives CASRLDPDGRSYEQYF. The V gene is TRBV13, the J gene TRBJ2-7; no clear D. This CDR3 is built from 16 residues. The ends were cut back, 6 bases at V and 1 base at J, with 19 bases in the middle. Germline V CDR1 and CDR2: PRHDT, FYEKMQ (reference sequence).

The chain couples TRBV29-1 to TRBJ1-2, with 8 bases lining up with TRBD1. CDR1 is SQVTM, CDR2 ANQGSEA, per germline. Germline trimming cut 5 bases from V and 5 bases from J; bases unmatched to any gene: 4. This CDR3 is 12 amino acids long. This CDR3 reads CSVRTGRYGYTF. CDR3 DNA sequence: TGCAGCGTTCGGACAGGGAGGTATGGCTACACCTTC. Supplemented by reference TRBV29-1 and TRBJ1-2, the full variable domain reads SAVISQKPSRDICQRGTSLTIQCQVDSQVTMMFWYRQQPGQSLTLIATANQGSEATYESGFVIDKFPISRPNLTFSTLTVSNMSPEDSSIYLCSVRTGRYGYTFGSGTRLTVV.

CDR3 residues: CAISLSGADTQYF. CDR3 bases: TGTGCCATCAGTCTATCAGGTGCAGATACGCAGTATTTT. V gene TRBV10-3 combines with J gene TRBJ2-3; D call uncertain. This CDR3 is built from 13 residues. The V end lost 5 bases, the J end lost 4 bases, and 10 bases lay between the germline ends. The germline gives CDR1 ENHRY, CDR2 SYGVKD.

V gene TRBV28 combines with J gene TRBJ1-5; D ambiguous. Germline V gene lookup returns CDR1 MDHEN and CDR2 SYDVKM. V was pared by 1 base and J by 3 bases, with 10 bases between. The CDR3 runs 15 residues. DNA for the CDR3: TGTGCCAGCAGTTTATCTTTAGAGGCCAATCAGCCCCAGCATTTT. Translated: CASSLSLEANQPQHF.

This clone showed up just once. The J gene is TRBJ2-1, the V gene TRBV19; 14 bases are shared with TRBD2. Germline V gene lookup returns CDR1 LNHDA and CDR2 SQIVND (reference sequence). This CDR3 comprises 16 residues. Trimming took 8 bases from V and 6 from J; bases not matched to a gene: 9. The CDR3 here is CASDDGLAGGRNEQFF. Written as DNA, the CDR3 is TGTGCCAGTGACGACGGACTAGCGGGAGGACGCAATGAGCAGTTCTTC.

The genes are TRBV7-6 and TRBJ2-2; D ambiguous. Per germline, CDR1 SGHVS and CDR2 FNYEAQ. This CDR3 spans 15 amino acids. V was cut by 1 base and J by 0 bases, with 6 bases left in between. The CDR3 region is CASSLGGANTGELFF. CDR3 DNA: TGTGCCAGCAGCTTAGGGGGTGCGAACACCGGGGAGCTGTTTTTT. Full variable domain (outside the CDR3, taken from reference TRBV7-6 and TRBJ2-2): GAGVSQSPRYKVTKRGQDVALRCDPISGHVSLYWYRQALGQGPEFLTYFNYEAQQDKSGLPNDRFSAERPEGSISTLTIQRTEQRDSAMYRCASSLGGANTGELFFGEGSRLTVL.

The table lists this clone with a count of one. The chain recombines TRBV19 with TRBJ1-1; D is ambiguous. Trimming pared 6 bases from V and 10 bases from J, leaving 15 bases between. The CDR3 is made up of 12 amino acids. CDR1 LNHDA and CDR2 SQIVND come from the germline V gene (reference sequence). CDR3 DNA sequence: TGTGCCAGTAGGGATCCCGGAGGAGTAGCTTTCTTT. Its translation is CASRDPGGVAFF.

This clone was detected once. The chain uses TRBV24-1 and TRBJ2-5; 10 bases align to TRBD1. There are 15 residues in the CDR3. J was trimmed by 5 bases and V by 4 bases; bases with no gene match: 6. Germline lookup yields CDR1 KGHDR and CDR2 SFDVKD. CDR3 in amino acids: CATSEPTGGGETQYF. As DNA, the CDR3 is TGTGCCACCAGTGAGCCGACAGGGGGCGGTGAGACCCAGTACTTC.

The rearrangement uses TRBV11-2 and TRBJ1-5; D ambiguous. The V end lost 1 base, the J end lost 13 bases, and 14 bases lay between the germline ends. The length of the CDR3 is 13 residues. Germline CDR1 SGHAT, CDR2 FQNNGV. The CDR3 reads CASSLGQRETQHF. In nucleotides, the CDR3 is TGTGCCAGCAGCTTAGGGCAGAGGGAGACACAGCATTTT.

This chain connects TRBV28 to TRBJ2-7, with D unresolved. Trimming shortened V by 2 bases and J by 2 bases, and 10 bases separated the two germline ends. Germline-derived CDR1 and CDR2 are MDHEN and SYDVKM. The length of the CDR3 is 14 residues. CDR3 DNA sequence: TGTGCCAGCAGTTTAAGGTCCGACACCTACGAGCAGTACTTC. Residues: CASSLRSDTYEQYF.

The table lists this clone with a few counts. V is TRBV7-8 and J is TRBJ1-3; D gene uncertain. The length of the CDR3 is 14 residues. V lost 1 base, J lost 0 bases, and 4 bases lay in between. In germline, CDR1 is SGHVS, CDR2 FQNEAQ. CDR3 sequence: CASSLGVSGNTIYF. CDR3 nucleotide sequence: TGTGCCAGCAGCTTAGGTGTCTCTGGAAACACCATATATTTT. Based on the CDR3 plus reference TRBV7-8 and TRBJ1-3, the full variable domain is GAGVSQSPRYKVAKRGQDVALRCDPISGHVSLFWYQQALGQGPEFLTYFQNEAQLDKSGLPSDRFFAERPEGSVSTLKIQRTQQEDSAVYLCASSLGVSGNTIYFGEGSWLTVV.

This clone was picked up one time. The chain uses TRBV6-2 or TRBV6-3 and TRBJ2-5; the match to TRBD2 covers 13 bases. V was clipped by 5 bases and J by 4 bases; unmatched bases: 4. The CDR3 consists of 15 residues. Germline CDR1 reads MNHEY; CDR2 reads SVGEGT. CDR3 coding DNA: TGTGCCAGCAGTCGGACTAGCGGGAGTACAGAGACCCAGTACTTC. Translating gives CASSRTSGSTETQYF.

The gene calls are TRBV18 and TRBJ1-2, with 7 bases identical to TRBD1. Germline lookup yields CDR1 KGHSH and CDR2 LQKENI. Losses at the gene ends were 6 bases for V and 6 bases for J; bases not matched to a gene: 7. There are 13 residues in the CDR3. The CDR3 here is CASSPGTDHGYTF. The CDR3 nucleotides are TGTGCCAGCTCGCCCGGGACAGATCATGGCTACACCTTC.

The V gene is TRBV29-1, the J gene TRBJ2-7; 8 bases align to TRBD1. CDR3 length: 15 amino acids. Per germline, CDR1 SQVTM and CDR2 ANQGSEA. V was clipped by 5 bases and J by 1 base; unmatched bases: 10. CDR3 region: CSVSWTGKQSYEQYF. The DNA of the CDR3 is TGCAGCGTTTCGTGGACAGGGAAGCAATCCTACGAGCAGTACTTC.